The 27 T cell receptor beta chains reported below all come from one sample, sequenced in a study of T cell responses to AZD1222 COVID-19 vaccine. Assay used: immunoSEQ multiplex PCR; TCRdb lists only in-frame clones, some missing. Altogether about 180,000 clones are present, over 75% being singletons, with the ten largest covering less than 1.6%. This material consisted of peripheral blood, taken on day 0 of AZD1222 vaccination. These receptors all come from an adult in good health.

The chain employs TRBV7-6 and TRBJ1-1; possible D gene TRBD1, 6 bases. Trimming took off 5 bases at V and 2 bases at J, with 15 bases between the two ends. The CDR3 has 15 amino acids. Germline values: CDR1 SGHVS, CDR2 FNYEAQ. The CDR3 loop is CASSTTDSSNTEAFF. In DNA, the CDR3 is TGTGCCAGCAGCACCACGGACAGTTCAAACACTGAAGCTTTCTTT.

The chain joins TRBV9 to TRBJ2-5; TRBD1 matches at 8 bases. The CDR3 totals 15 residues. V was clipped by 3 bases and J by 5 bases; unmatched bases: 9. The germline V gene encodes CDR1 SGDLS and CDR2 YYNGEE. CDR3: CASSANSGGWETQYF. CDR3 sequence (DNA): TGTGCCAGCAGCGCTAACTCAGGGGGCTGGGAGACCCAGTACTTC.

The sample holds one count of this clone. The chain has TRBV6-2 or TRBV6-3 and TRBJ2-1; 10 nucleotides align to TRBD2. The germline V gene has CDR1 MNHEY and CDR2 SVGEGT. The CDR3 runs to 15 residues. Losses at the gene ends were 2 bases for V and 8 bases for J; bases not matched to a gene: 6. CDR3 sequence: CASSYGTSVYDEQFF. CDR3 bases: TGTGCCAGCAGTTACGGGACTAGCGTGTACGATGAGCAGTTCTTC.

The V gene is TRBV6-1, the J gene TRBJ1-4, with D tentatively TRBD1 (5 bases). The CDR3 runs to 12 residues. Germline CDR1 and CDR2: MNHNS and SASEGT. V was cut by 3 bases and J by 8 bases, with 7 bases left in between. DNA for the CDR3: TGTGCCAGCAGTGAGGGGGGAGAAAAACTGTTTTTT. This sequence encodes CASSEGGEKLFF.

The V call is TRBV27, the J call TRBJ1-1; unclear D gene. Trimming took off 0 bases at V and 4 bases at J, with 6 bases between the two ends. This CDR3 is 13 amino acids long. Germline V gene sequence: CDR1 MNHEY, CDR2 SMNVEV (reference sequence). The CDR3 protein is CASSLSVTTEAFF. The CDR3 region has the DNA TGTGCCAGCAGTTTATCGGTTACCACTGAAGCTTTCTTT.

This chain uses TRBV28 with TRBJ2-7; 10 nucleotides agree with TRBD2. Germline CDR1 and CDR2: MDHEN and SYDVKM. Losses at the gene ends were 5 bases for V and 4 bases for J; bases not matched to a gene: 8. The CDR3 runs to 15 residues. This chain's CDR3 is CASSRPGLASYEQYF. In nucleotides, the CDR3 is TGTGCCAGCAGTCGTCCGGGACTAGCGTCTTACGAGCAGTACTTC.

The CDR3 is CAWSLTGFYQPQHF. In nucleotides, the CDR3 is TGTGCCTGGAGCCTCACAGGGTTTTATCAGCCCCAGCATTTT. The chain carries TRBV30 and TRBJ1-5; the D gene is possibly TRBD1 (6 bases). The CDR3 spans 14 residues. Germline CDR1 GTSNPN, CDR2 SVGIG (reference sequence). V was pared by 3 bases and J by 5 bases, with 14 bases between.

This chain's CDR3 is CASSQPGAAVAFF. The CDR3 DNA reads as TGTGCCAGCAGCCAACCTGGGGCAGCTGTGGCTTTCTTT. V usage is TRBV11-3 and J usage is TRBJ1-1; a possible D gene is TRBD1 (5 bases). The CDR3 consists of 13 residues. Trimming stripped 5 bases from V and 11 bases from J, with 18 bases between. Germline V gene data show CDR1 as SGHNT and CDR2 as YENEEA.

The rearrangement links TRBV18 to TRBJ2-7, with 7 bases lining up with TRBD1. The CDR3 consists of 15 residues. The V gene end was trimmed by 1 base and the J gene end by 3 bases; junction bases not matched to a gene: 6. CDR1 and CDR2 from the germline V gene are KGHSH and LQKENI. The CDR3 nucleotides are TGTGCCAGCTCACCACAGACAGGGTGGGGCTACGAGCAGTACTTC. Its protein is CASSPQTGWGYEQYF.

The chain combines TRBV13 with TRBJ2-7; 12 bases are shared with TRBD1. Germline V gives CDR1 PRHDT, CDR2 FYEKMQ (reference sequence). There are 16 residues in the CDR3. The V gene end was trimmed by 5 bases and the J gene end by 4 bases; junction bases not matched to a gene: 9. CDR3 in amino acids: CASSPTGTGGGYEQYF. The DNA of the CDR3 is TGTGCCAGCAGCCCAACCGGGACAGGGGGCGGATACGAGCAGTACTTC. Looking up the rest from reference TRBV13 and TRBJ2-7 gives the full variable domain: AAGVIQSPRHLIKEKRETATLKCYPIPRHDTVYWYQQGPGQDPQFLISFYEKMQSDKGSIPDRFSAQQFSDYHSELNMSSLELGDSALYFCASSPTGTGGGYEQYFGPGTRLTVT.

The chain combines TRBV5-1 with TRBJ1-6; weak D call: TRBD1 (5 bases). Germline lookup yields CDR1 SGHRS and CDR2 YFSETQ. The CDR3 length is 14 residues. The germline V and J ends were trimmed by 0 bases and 10 bases, with 11 bases remaining between them. CDR3 nucleotide sequence: TGCGCCAGCAGCTTGGTGACAGAGGACTCACCCCTCCACTTT. Its protein product is CASSLVTEDSPLHF.

The genes are TRBV6-5 and TRBJ1-1; tentatively, D is TRBD1 (5 bases). The germline V and J ends were trimmed by 7 bases and 3 bases, with 15 bases remaining between them. The CDR3 consists of 14 residues. Looked up from germline, CDR1 is MNHEY and CDR2 is SVGAGI. CDR3 amino acids: CASIPARQHTEAFF. The DNA of the CDR3 is TGTGCCAGCATCCCAGCAAGACAGCACACTGAAGCTTTCTTT.

J is TRBJ2-7 and V is TRBV6-5; 7 positions agree with TRBD1. The ends lost 4 bases at V and 6 bases at J; junction bases unmatched: 9. This CDR3 spans 14 amino acids. Germline loops: CDR1 MNHEY, CDR2 SVGAGI. CDR3 nucleotide sequence: TGTGCCAGCAGTTTACAGGGGTTCGTCTTCGAGCAGTACTTC. Encoded protein: CASSLQGFVFEQYF.

The chain employs TRBV11-3 and TRBJ1-1; possibly TRBD1 for D (6 bases). V was shortened by 5 bases and J by 6 bases, with 13 bases between the two germline ends. Germline V lookup: CDR1 SGHNT, CDR2 YENEEA. This CDR3 spans 13 amino acids. CDR3 loop: CASSVTGAAEAFF. The CDR3 coding sequence is TGTGCCAGCAGCGTAACGGGGGCCGCTGAAGCTTTCTTT. The full variable domain, its missing parts supplied by reference TRBV11-3 and TRBJ1-1, is EAGVVQSPRYKIIEKKQPVAFWCNPISGHNTLYWYLQNLGQGPELLIRYENEEAVDDSQLPKDRFSAERLKGVDSTLKIQPAELGDSAVYLCASSVTGAAEAFFGQGTRLTVV.

The gene calls are TRBV23-1 and TRBJ2-4; D might be TRBD2 (6 bases). TRBV23-1 qualifies as an ORF whose function is uncertain. The V end was cut by 0 bases, the J end by 6 bases, with 18 bases between. This CDR3 has 17 residues. CDR3 DNA sequence: TGCGCCAGCAGTCAATCGGGGCGGGGCAGGACAATAAACATTCAGTACTTC. It specifies CASSQSGRGRTINIQYF.

V and J are TRBV2 and TRBJ2-5, with 11 bases fitting TRBD2. The CDR3 runs to 13 residues. Looked up from germline, CDR1 is SNHLY and CDR2 is FYNNEI. After removal of 6 bases from V and 7 bases from J, the junction contained 4 bases not matched to a gene. The CDR3 region has the DNA TGTGCCAGCAGGGGGACTAGCGGCGCGACCCAGTACTTC. Translated: CASRGTSGATQYF.

The chain has TRBV13 and TRBJ2-7, with 8 bases aligning to TRBD1. This CDR3 region has 14 residues. Germline V gives CDR1 PRHDT, CDR2 FYEKMQ (reference sequence). Germline trimming cut 6 bases from V and 6 bases from J; bases unmatched to any gene: 10. The CDR3 coding sequence is TGTGCCAGCAGTACCGGACAGGGTCGGGCCGAGCAGTACTTC. Translated: CASSTGQGRAEQYF.

V and J are TRBV30 and TRBJ2-7; perhaps TRBD1 as D (6 bases). From germline, CDR1 is GTSNPN and CDR2 SVGIG (reference sequence). The CDR3 runs 12 residues. V was trimmed by 1 base and J by 6 bases, leaving 10 bases between them. The CDR3 sequence is CAWSDDRSEQYF. The CDR3 DNA reads TGTGCCTGGAGTGACGACAGGTCCGAGCAGTACTTC. Variable domain in full (rest from reference TRBV30 and TRBJ2-7): SQTIHQWPATLVQPVGSPLSLECTVEGTSNPNLYWYRQAAGRGLQLLFYSVGIGQISSEVPQNLSASRPQDRQFILSSKKLLLSDSGFYLCAWSDDRSEQYFGPGTRLTVT.

The chain has TRBV7-9 and TRBJ1-3; 7 nucleotides agree with TRBD1. The germline gives CDR1 SEHNR, CDR2 FQNEAQ (reference sequence). V dropped 1 base and J dropped 3; count of bases not matched to a gene: 0. The CDR3 is 14 residues long. CDR3 nucleotides: TGTGCCAGCAGCTTAGGACAGGGTGGAAACACCATATATTTT. Its translation is CASSLGQGGNTIYF. Full variable domain (remainder filled in from reference TRBV7-9 and TRBJ1-3): DTGVSQNPRHKITKRGQNVTFRCDPISEHNRLYWYRQTLGQGPEFLTYFQNEAQLEKSRLLSDRFSAERPKGSFSTLEIQRTEQGDSAMYLCASSLGQGGNTIYFGEGSWLTVV.

The chain links TRBV10-3 to TRBJ1-1, with D tentatively TRBD1 (6 bases). This CDR3 has 14 amino acids. V lost 3 bases, J lost 5 bases, and 13 bases lay in between. Germline V gene lookup returns CDR1 ENHRY and CDR2 SYGVKD. The CDR3, as DNA: TGTGCCATCAGTGAAAAGGAGGGGGGGACTGAAGCTTTCTTT. This sequence encodes CAISEKEGGTEAFF.

The chain is built from TRBV27 and TRBJ2-5, with D tentatively TRBD2 (5 bases). Between the trimmed V and J ends, which lost 4 bases and 5 bases, there was a span of 17 bases. This CDR3 comprises 15 residues. Looked up from germline, CDR1 is MNHEY and CDR2 is SMNVEV (reference sequence). The CDR3 spells CASSSLGWGDETQYF. CDR3 sequence (DNA): TGTGCCAGCAGTTCCCTGGGGTGGGGAGACGAGACCCAGTACTTC.

The genes are TRBV7-3 and TRBJ2-3; no firm D call. CDR1 and CDR2 from the germline V gene are SGHTA and FQGTGA. The CDR3 totals 13 residues. V shed 0 bases and J shed 6 bases, with 7 bases lying between them. The CDR3 DNA follows: TGTGCCAGCAGCTTAACTCCGGTCGATACGCAGTATTTT. Translating it yields CASSLTPVDTQYF.

The V and J genes are TRBV28 and TRBJ2-1; D is undetermined. V lost 2 bases and J 0 bases, leaving 2 bases between the germline ends. Germline-derived CDR1 and CDR2 are MDHEN and SYDVKM. The CDR3 totals 13 residues. CDR3 sequence: CASSLTSYNEQFF. The CDR3 DNA follows: TGTGCCAGCAGTTTAACCTCCTACAATGAGCAGTTCTTC.

Here the CDR3 reads CASSVSGGGDEKLFF. The DNA of the CDR3 is TGTGCCAGCAGCGTAAGCGGGGGGGGCGATGAAAAACTGTTTTTT. The chain joins TRBV9 to TRBJ1-4, with a weak D call TRBD1 (6 bases). There are 15 residues in the CDR3. V lost 1 base, J lost 6 bases, and 13 bases lay in between. Germline loops: CDR1 SGDLS, CDR2 YYNGEE.

This clone was seen a single time. The genes are TRBV7-2 and TRBJ1-2; D is unclear. CDR3 size: 13 residues. V gave up 5 bases and J gave up 4 bases, with 11 bases separating them. CDR1 is SGHTA and CDR2 is FQGNSA in the germline V gene. The CDR3 sequence is CASSRFEIYGYTF. CDR3 bases: TGTGCCAGCAGCCGTTTTGAGATCTATGGCTACACCTTC.

The chain combines TRBV6-5 with TRBJ1-1; 8 positions agree with TRBD1. CDR1 and CDR2 from the germline V gene are MNHEY and SVGAGI. J lost 3 bases, V lost 0 bases, and 6 bases had no gene match. The CDR3 covers 16 residues. The CDR3 here is CASSYSMDRADTEAFF. CDR3 DNA sequence: TGTGCCAGCAGTTACTCGATGGACAGGGCAGACACTGAAGCTTTCTTT.

The chain links TRBV4-2 to TRBJ2-1; the match to TRBD2 covers 12 bases. CDR1 and CDR2 from the germline V gene are LGHNA and YNFKEQ. The CDR3 sequence is 20 residues long. V lost 0 bases and J lost 0; bases outside the gene matches: 9. The CDR3 region has the DNA TGTGCCAGCAGCCAAGATGGGCTAGCGGGGGGGTTGAGCTCCTACAATGAGCAGTTCTTC. Its translation is CASSQDGLAGGLSSYNEQFF.